The TCR beta chain described here comes from a study of post-analysis software for immune sequencing data. The study's findings and limits: Four or five TRBV segments, TRBV5-6, TRBV5-1 and TRBV20-1 among them, were found more frequent in patients than controls.

V gave up 4 bases and J gave up 0 bases, with 15 bases separating them. Per germline, CDR1 DFQATT and CDR2 SNEGSKA (reference sequence). This CDR3 contains 15 residues. Built from TCR beta cDNA, the libraries had unique molecular identifiers in them. Using its own MiXCR run on the PCR reads, TCRdb lists one record per CDR3 protein. The sample carries 600,000 to 700,000 distinct CDR3 sequences, around 64% recorded once. A remark on this clonotype: Antigen specificity is unknown.

The TCR sequence derives from a girl aged 2-10 years with multiple sclerosis. J is TRBJ2-5 and V is TRBV20-1; tentatively, D is TRBD1 (6 bases). The sample was blood. Here the CDR3 DNA reads TGCAGTGCTACGAGACAGGTTGGCGACCAAGAGACCCAGTACTTC. This sequence encodes CSATRQVGDQETQYF.